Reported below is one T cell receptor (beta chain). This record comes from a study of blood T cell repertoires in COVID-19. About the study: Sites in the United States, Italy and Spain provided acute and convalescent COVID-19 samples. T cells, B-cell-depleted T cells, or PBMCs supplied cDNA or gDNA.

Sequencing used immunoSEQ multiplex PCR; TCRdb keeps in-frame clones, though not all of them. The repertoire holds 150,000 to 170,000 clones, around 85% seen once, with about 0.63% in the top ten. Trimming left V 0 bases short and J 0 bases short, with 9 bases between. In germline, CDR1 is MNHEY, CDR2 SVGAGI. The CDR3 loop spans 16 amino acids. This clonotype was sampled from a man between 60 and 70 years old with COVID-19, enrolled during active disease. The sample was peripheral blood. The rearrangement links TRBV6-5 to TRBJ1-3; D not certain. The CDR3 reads CASSYSHTVSGNTIYF. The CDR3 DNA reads TGTGCCAGCAGTTACTCCCACACAGTCTCTGGAAACACCATATATTTT.